This T cell receptor (beta chain) is drawn from a study of breast tumors, draining lymph nodes, adjacent tissues. In its sample, this clonotype was seen many times. The antigen remains unidentified. The lymph nodes were axillary draining lymph nodes from breast cancer patients. TCRdb called the multiplex PCR reads again in MiXCR, with one record for every CDR3 protein. The sample yields more than 100,000 distinct CDR3 sequences, about a fifth seen once. Germline V CDR1 and CDR2: SGHRS, YFSETQ. This CDR3 is built from 13 residues. V was shortened by 3 bases and J by 4 bases, with 5 bases between the two germline ends. Study-level results: Data fit most tumor T cells coming from lymph node, expanding in tumor. Data only fit, rather than demonstrated, lymph node origin of most tumor T cells. Luminal-like breast cancer showed significantly higher tumor–nontumor repertoire similarity than basal-like. Compared with lymph nodes, tumors were less diverse; compared with nontumor tissue, more.

This clonotype was obtained from a female donor with breast cancer. Some clones in this sample may be carry-over from other donors' samples. The chain recombines TRBV5-1 with TRBJ1-6; D gene uncertain. Sequences were obtained from axillary lymph node tissue. CDR3 nucleotide sequence: TGCGCCAGCAGCTCTGGTTATAATTCACCCCTCCACTTT. It codes for CASSSGYNSPLHF.